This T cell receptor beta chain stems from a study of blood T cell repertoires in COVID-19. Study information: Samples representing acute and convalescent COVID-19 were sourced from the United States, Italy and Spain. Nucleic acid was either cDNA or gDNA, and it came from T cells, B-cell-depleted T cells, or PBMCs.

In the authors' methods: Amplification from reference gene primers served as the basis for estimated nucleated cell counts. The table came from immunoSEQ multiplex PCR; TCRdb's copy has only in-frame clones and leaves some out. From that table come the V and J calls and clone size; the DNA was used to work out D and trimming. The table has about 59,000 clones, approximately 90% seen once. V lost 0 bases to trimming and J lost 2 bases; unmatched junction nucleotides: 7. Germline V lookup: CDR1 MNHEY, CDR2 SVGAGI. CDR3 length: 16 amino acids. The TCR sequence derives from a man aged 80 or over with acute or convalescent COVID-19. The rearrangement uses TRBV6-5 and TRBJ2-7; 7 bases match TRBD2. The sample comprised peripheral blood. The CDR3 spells CASSYSNAGETYEQYF. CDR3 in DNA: TGTGCCAGCAGTTACTCGAATGCGGGGGAGACCTACGAGCAGTACTTC.